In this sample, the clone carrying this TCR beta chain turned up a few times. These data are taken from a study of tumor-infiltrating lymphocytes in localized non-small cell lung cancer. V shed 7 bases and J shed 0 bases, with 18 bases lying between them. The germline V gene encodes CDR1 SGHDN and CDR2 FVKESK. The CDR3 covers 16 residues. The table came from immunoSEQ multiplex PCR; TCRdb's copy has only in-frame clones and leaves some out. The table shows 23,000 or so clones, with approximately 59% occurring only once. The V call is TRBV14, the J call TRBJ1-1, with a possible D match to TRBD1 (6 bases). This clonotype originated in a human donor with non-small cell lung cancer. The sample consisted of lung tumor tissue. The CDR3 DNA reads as TGTGCCAGCATCAGACAGGCACCCCGACTGAACACTGAAGCTTTCTTT. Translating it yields CASIRQAPRLNTEAFF.